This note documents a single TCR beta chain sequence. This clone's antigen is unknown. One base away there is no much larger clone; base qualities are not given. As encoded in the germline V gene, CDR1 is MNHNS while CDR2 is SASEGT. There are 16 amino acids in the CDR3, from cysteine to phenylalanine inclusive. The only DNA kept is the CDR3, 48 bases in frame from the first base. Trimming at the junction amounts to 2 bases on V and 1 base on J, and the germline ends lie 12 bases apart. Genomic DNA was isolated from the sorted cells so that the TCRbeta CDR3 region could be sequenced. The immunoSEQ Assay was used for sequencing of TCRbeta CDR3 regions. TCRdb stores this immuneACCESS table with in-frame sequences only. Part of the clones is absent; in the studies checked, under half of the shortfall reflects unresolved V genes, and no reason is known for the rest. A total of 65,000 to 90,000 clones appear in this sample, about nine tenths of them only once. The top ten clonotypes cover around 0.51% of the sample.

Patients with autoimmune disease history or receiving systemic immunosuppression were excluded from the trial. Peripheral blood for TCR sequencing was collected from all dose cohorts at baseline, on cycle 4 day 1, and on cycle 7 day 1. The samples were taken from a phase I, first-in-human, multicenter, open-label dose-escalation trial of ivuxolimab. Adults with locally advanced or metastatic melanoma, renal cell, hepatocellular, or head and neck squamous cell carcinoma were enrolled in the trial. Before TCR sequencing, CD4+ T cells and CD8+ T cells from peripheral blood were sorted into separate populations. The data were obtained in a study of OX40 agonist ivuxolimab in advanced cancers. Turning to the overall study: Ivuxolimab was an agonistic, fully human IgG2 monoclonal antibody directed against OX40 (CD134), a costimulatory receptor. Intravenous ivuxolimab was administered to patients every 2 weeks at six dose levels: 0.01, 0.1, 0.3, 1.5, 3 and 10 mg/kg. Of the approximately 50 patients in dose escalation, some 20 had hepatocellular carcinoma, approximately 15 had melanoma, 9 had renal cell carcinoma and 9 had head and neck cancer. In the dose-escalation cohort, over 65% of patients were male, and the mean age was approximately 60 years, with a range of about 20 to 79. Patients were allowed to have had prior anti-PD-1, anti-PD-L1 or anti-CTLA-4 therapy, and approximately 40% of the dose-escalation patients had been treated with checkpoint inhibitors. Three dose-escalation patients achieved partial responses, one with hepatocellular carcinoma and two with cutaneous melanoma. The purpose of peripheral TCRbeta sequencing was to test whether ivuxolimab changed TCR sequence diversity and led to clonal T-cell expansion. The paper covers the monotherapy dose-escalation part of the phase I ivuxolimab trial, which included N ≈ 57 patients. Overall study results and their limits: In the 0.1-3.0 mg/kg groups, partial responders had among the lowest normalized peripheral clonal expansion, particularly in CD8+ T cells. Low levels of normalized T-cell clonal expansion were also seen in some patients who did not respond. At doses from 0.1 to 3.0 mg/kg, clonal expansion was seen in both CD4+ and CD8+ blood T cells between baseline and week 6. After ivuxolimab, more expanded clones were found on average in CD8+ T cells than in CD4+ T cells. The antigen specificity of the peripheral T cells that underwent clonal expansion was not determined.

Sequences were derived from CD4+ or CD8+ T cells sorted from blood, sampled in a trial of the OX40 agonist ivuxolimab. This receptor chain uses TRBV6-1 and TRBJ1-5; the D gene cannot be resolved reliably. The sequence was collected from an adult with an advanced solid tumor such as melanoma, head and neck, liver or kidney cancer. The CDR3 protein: CASSERPPQSNQPQHF. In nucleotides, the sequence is TGTGCCAGCAGTGAAAGGCCCCCTCAGAGCAATCAGCCCCAGCATTTT.